The TCR beta chain under discussion was sequenced for a study of regulatory T cells in long-lasting Graves disease. Study-level findings and limits: Whereas new patients shared some 970 public clonotypes, persistent patients shared more, at 2,500 to 3,500.

Indicated time point: newly diagnosed GD, antithyroid drugs for less than 3 months. Making the TCR library involved RNA that had been extracted from PBMCs. Library construction for TCR beta used iRepertoire HTBI primers and Arm-PCR of CDR3 regions. TCRdb independently ran MiXCR on the multiplex PCR reads; one entry per CDR3 protein. The sample records about 620,000 distinct CDR3 sequences, roughly 15% being singletons. With regard to this clonotype: The antigen is undetermined.

CDR1 is MNHEY, CDR2 SMNVEV, per germline (reference sequence). With 4 bases removed from V and 3 bases from J, the gap between germline ends came to 11 bases. The CDR3 covers 14 residues. These data also featured in a second study, about T cells in Graves' hyperthyroidism and ophthalmopathy. That source notes: The patients, who ranged from 18 to 65 in age, presented with newly diagnosed hyperthyroidism lasting under 2 months. Classification by a 13 V-J model distinguished ophthalmopathy from stable hyperthyroidism. The model identified upcoming ophthalmopathy a median roughly 6.5 months ahead of onset.

The rearrangement uses TRBV27 and TRBJ2-3; D not certain. The receptor was isolated from a woman in her 30s with Graves disease. The sample consisted of peripheral blood mononuclear cells (PBMCs), taken at new diagnosis, from a patient treated with antithyroid drugs. CDR3: CASSSHAGTDTQYF. The DNA for the CDR3 is TGTGCCAGCAGTTCACATGCCGGGACAGATACGCAGTATTTT.